What follows is one T cell receptor beta chain and its context. This specimen belongs to a study of blood T cell repertoires in COVID-19. Study information: Material from acute and convalescent COVID-19 was sourced from the United States, Italy and Spain.

In the authors' workflow: Quantification of nucleated cells was approximated via reference gene primer amplification. Profiled with immunoSEQ multiplex PCR; TCRdb holds only in-frame clones, not every one. V and J calls and clone size are as listed in that table; D and trimming were resolved from the DNA. The sample gives 45,000 to 70,000 clones, approximately 89% of which show up once; about 13% is in the top ten. This CDR3 comprises 14 residues. The germline V and J ends were trimmed by 2 bases and 5 bases, with 13 bases remaining between them. Germline V CDR1 and CDR2: SGHKS, YYEKEE (reference sequence).

This sequence was found in a woman aged 60 to 75 with active COVID-19. The source material was peripheral blood. The chain couples TRBV5-5 to TRBJ1-1; D is unresolved. In nucleotides, the CDR3 is TGTGCCAGCAGCTTTCTTCAGGCTTCTACTGAAGCTTTCTTT. Amino acids: CASSFLQASTEAFF.